The clone carrying this T cell receptor beta chain was detected many times. Its antigen is currently unknown. Ophthalmopathy cases met thresholds of Clinical Activity Score at least 3, NOSPECS grade at least 4 and duration under 3 months. The study left out patients who had uncontrolled infection, other autoimmune disease, pregnancy or lactation. With 8 bases clipped from V and 6 bases from J, the junction kept 7 bases outside the gene matches. Germline-derived CDR1 and CDR2 are MNHNS and SASEGT. The CDR3 has 14 amino acids. This sample is drawn from a study of T cells in Graves' hyperthyroidism and ophthalmopathy. Study in general: Peripheral blood was secured at the point of initial diagnosis, before any treatment. General study results and limits: A model built on 13 V-J features separated ophthalmopathy from stable hyperthyroidism.

Regions amplified from RNA transcripts were the TCR beta CDR3 regions. HTBI primers were the set used in a first-round RT-PCR of the TCR CDR3. Each CDR3 protein is one row after TCRdb ran MiXCR on the multiplex PCR reads. The table shows about 400,000 distinct CDR3 sequences, with 13% to 15% occurring only once. The chain has TRBV6-1 and TRBJ2-7, with 13 bases aligning to TRBD2. The specimen was blood. This TCR derives from a woman aged 60 to 75 with Graves' ophthalmopathy. In DNA form, the CDR3 reads TGTGCCAGCGGACTAGCGGGAGTCTTTGGCGAGCAGTACTTC. As protein: CASGLAGVFGEQYF.